This T cell receptor (beta chain) was observed in a study of cytomegalovirus exposure and HLA in healthy donors. Study details: Unique TCR beta sequences numbering 120 million or so came from approximately 180 million T cells in an earlier analysis. Study-wide results and caveats: A later analysis reportedly found that, within productive TCRs, an Asian-associated ancestry cluster had fewer N-insertions than the mean observed across the roughly 700 donors. TRBV6-2, TRBV6-3 and some other V segments were unresolvable in 87-base-pair reads. Later analysis associated a missense DCLRE1C variant with TCR beta V- and J-gene trimming.

With 60 Vbeta and 13 Jbeta primers, the PCR was carried out. TCRdb keeps only in-frame clones here, not all; method: immunoSEQ multiplex PCR. The sample records about 160,000 clones, roughly 79% being singletons. A word on this clone: What it binds is unknown.

Trimming left V 5 bases short and J 6 bases short, with 19 bases between. This CDR3 region has 15 residues. The germline V gene has CDR1 SEHNR and CDR2 FQNEAQ (reference sequence). The specimen was PBMCs. J is TRBJ1-2 and V is TRBV7-9; D is perhaps TRBD1 (6 bases). This TCR derives from a woman in her 50s in good health and CMV-seronegative. CDR3 coding DNA: TGTGCCAGCAGCCCAAGGGGGAACAGGGCTGATGGCTACACCTTC. Its protein product is CASSPRGNRADGYTF.